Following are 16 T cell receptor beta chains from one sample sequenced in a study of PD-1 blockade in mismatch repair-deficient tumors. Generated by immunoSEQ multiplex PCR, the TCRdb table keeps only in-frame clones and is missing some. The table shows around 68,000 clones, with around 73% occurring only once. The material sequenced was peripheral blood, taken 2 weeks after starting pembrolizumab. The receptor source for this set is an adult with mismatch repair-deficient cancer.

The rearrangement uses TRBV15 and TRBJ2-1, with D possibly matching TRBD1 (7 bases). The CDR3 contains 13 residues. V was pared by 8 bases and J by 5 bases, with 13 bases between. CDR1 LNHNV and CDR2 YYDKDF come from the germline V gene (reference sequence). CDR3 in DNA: TGTGCCACCGCGGGACAGTCGAACAATGAGCAGTTCTTC. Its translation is CATAGQSNNEQFF.

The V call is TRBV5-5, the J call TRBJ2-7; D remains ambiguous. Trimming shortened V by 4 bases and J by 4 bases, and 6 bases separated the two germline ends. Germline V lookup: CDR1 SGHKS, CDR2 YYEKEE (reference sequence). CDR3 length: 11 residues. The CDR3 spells CASSPSYEQYF. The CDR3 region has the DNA TGTGCCAGCAGCCCGTCATACGAGCAGTACTTC.

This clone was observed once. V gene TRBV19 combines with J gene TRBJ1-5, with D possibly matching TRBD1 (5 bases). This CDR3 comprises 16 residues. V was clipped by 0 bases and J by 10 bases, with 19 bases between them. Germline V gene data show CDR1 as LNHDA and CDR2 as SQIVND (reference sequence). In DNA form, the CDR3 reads TGTGCCAGTAGTATAGATCTAAAGCCTCGGGGGTTCCCCCAGCATTTT. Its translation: CASSIDLKPRGFPQHF.

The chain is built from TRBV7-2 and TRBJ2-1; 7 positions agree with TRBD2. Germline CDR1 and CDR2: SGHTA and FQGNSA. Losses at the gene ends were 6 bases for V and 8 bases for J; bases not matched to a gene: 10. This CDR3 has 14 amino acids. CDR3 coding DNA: TGTGCCAGCAGGAGGGACTACCCCAGCTATGAGCAGTTCTTC. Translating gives CASRRDYPSYEQFF.

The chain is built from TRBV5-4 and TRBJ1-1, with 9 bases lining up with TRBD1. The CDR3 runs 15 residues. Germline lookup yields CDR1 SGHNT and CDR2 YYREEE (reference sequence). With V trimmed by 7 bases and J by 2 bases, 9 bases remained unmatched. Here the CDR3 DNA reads TGTGCCAGCCGCCGGGACAGGGACCCCAACACTGAAGCTTTCTTT. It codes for CASRRDRDPNTEAFF.

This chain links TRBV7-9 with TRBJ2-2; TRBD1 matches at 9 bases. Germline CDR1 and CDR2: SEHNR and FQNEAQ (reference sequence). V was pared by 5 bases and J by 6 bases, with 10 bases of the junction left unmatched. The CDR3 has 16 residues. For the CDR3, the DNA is TGTGCCAGCAGCCCATCGGGACAGGGTTCCGCCGGGGAGCTGTTTTTT. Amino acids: CASSPSGQGSAGELFF.

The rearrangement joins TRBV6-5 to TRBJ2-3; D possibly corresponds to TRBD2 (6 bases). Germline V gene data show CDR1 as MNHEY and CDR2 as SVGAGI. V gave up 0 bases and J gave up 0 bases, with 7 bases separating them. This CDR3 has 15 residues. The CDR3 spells CASSYSAGSTDTQYF. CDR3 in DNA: TGTGCCAGCAGTTACTCGGCGGGAAGCACAGATACGCAGTATTTT.

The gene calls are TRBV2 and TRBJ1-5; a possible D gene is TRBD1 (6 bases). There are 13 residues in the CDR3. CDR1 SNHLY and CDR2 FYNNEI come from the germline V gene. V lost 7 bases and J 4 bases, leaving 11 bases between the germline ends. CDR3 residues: CASTRTENQPQHF. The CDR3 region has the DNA TGTGCCAGCACTAGGACAGAGAATCAGCCCCAGCATTTT.

CDR3 in DNA: TGTGCCAGCAGCTTAGCTTCCCCTAACACCGGGGAGCTGTTTTTT. Amino acid sequence: CASSLASPNTGELFF. The gene calls are TRBV7-2 and TRBJ2-2; D is undetermined. V was pared by 0 bases and J by 2 bases, with 7 bases between. Germline lookup yields CDR1 SGHTA and CDR2 FQGNSA. CDR3 length: 15 residues.

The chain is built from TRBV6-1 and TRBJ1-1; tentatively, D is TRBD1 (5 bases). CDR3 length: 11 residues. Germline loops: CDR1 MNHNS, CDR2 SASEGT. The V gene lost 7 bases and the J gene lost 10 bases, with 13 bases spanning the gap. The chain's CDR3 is CASKDSFAAFF. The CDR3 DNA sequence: TGTGCCAGCAAAGACAGTTTTGCAGCTTTCTTT.

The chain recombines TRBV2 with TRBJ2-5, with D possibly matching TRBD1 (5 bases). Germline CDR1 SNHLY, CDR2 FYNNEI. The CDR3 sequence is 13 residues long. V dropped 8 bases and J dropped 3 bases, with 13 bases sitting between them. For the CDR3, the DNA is TGTGCCAGCCAGACAGTTGGAGAAGAGACCCAGTACTTC. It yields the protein CASQTVGEETQYF.

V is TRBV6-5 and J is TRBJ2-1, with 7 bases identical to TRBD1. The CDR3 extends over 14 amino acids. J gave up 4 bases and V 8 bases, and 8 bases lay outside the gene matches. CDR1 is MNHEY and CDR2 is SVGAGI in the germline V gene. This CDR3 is CASGPSGQYNEQFF. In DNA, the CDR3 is TGTGCCAGCGGGCCGTCGGGACAGTACAATGAGCAGTTCTTC.

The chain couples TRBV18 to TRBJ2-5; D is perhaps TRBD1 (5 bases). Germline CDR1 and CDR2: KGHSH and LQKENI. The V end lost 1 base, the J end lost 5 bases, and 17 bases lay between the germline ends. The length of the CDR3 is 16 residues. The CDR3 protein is CASSPLGSGMSETQYF. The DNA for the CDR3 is TGTGCCAGCTCACCACTCGGATCAGGGATGAGTGAGACCCAGTACTTC.

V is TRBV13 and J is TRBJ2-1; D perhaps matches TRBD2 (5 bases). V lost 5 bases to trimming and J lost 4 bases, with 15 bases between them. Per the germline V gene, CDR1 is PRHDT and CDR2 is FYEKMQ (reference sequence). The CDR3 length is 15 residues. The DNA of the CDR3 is TGTGCCAGCAGCCCCAGCGGAGCCCCTTACAATGAGCAGTTCTTC. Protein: CASSPSGAPYNEQFF.

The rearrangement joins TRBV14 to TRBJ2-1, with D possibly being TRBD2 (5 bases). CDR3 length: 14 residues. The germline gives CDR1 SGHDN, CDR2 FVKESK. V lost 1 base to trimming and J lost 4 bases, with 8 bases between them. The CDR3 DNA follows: TGTGCCAGCAGCCAAGGAGGGCCGTACAATGAGCAGTTCTTC. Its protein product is CASSQGGPYNEQFF.

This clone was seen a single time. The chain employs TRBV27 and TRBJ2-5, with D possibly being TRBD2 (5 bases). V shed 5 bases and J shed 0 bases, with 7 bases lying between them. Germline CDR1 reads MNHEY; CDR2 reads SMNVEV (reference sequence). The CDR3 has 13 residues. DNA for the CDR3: TGTGCCAGCAGTCGGAGGAACCAAGAGACCCAGTACTTC. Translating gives CASSRRNQETQYF.